Below, one T cell receptor (beta chain) is given with its context. What it recognizes is unknown. The CDR3 is made up of 13 amino acids. Trimming pared 4 bases from V and 5 bases from J, leaving 11 bases between. Germline values: CDR1 MRHNA, CDR2 SNTAGT. The data derive from a study of OX40 agonist ivuxolimab in advanced cancers. The wider study: Ivuxolimab, which patients received intravenously every 2 weeks, was dosed at 0.01 to 10 mg/kg. Recorded diagnoses for dose-escalation patients were hepatocellular carcinoma, melanoma, renal cell or head and neck cancer.

Sequencing used immunoSEQ multiplex PCR; TCRdb keeps in-frame clones, though not all of them. Of about 52,000 clones in the sample, around 93% were seen once. Study-level results: Blood T cells, both CD4+ and CD8+, expanded clonally by week 6 at 0.1 to 3.0 mg/kg. Which antigen the expanded peripheral T cells recognized is unknown.

The sequence came from an adult with an advanced solid tumor such as melanoma, head and neck, liver or kidney cancer. The source material was CD4+ or CD8+ T cells sorted from blood, sampled in a trial of the OX40 agonist ivuxolimab. This chain links TRBV6-4 with TRBJ1-1, with a tentative D call TRBD1 (6 bases). The CDR3 protein is CASSARGGTEAFF. Written as DNA, the CDR3 is TGTGCCAGCAGTGCCAGGGGAGGAACTGAAGCTTTCTTT.